The 28 T cell receptor beta chains listed next were all sequenced from one sample in a study of regulatory T cells in long-lasting Graves disease (dated by TCRdb to the early 2020s). The sample's time point, from its label and the paper: newly diagnosed GD, antithyroid drugs for less than 3 months. For both TCR sequencing and RNA sequencing, RNA was extracted from PBMCs using TRIzol. The library relied on multiplex PCR. Sequencing instrument: Illumina HiSeq 4000. TCR beta libraries were built with iRepertoire HTBI primers and Arm-PCR amplification of CDR3 regions. TCRdb redid the processing of the public reads, applying fastp at Q25 and MiXCR, and retained in-frame beta chains. Each entry merges the rows of one CDR3 protein and shows their most common DNA and genes. Recorded for this sample are 510,000 or so distinct CDR3 sequences; 12% of them occurred a single time. Roughly 8.2% of the sample belongs to the ten largest clones.

The same data also went into a second study, on T cells in Graves' hyperthyroidism and ophthalmopathy.

The material sequenced was peripheral blood mononuclear cells (PBMCs), taken at new diagnosis, from a patient treated with antithyroid drugs. All receptors come from a woman aged 25 to 39 with Graves disease. Donor details come from another sample of the same person, matched by shared clones.

This clonotype was counted between two and nine times. The genes are TRBV3-1 and TRBJ2-1; D not certain. Germline-derived CDR1 and CDR2 are LGHDT and YNNKEL (reference sequence). V lost 4 bases and J 6 bases, leaving 22 bases between the germline ends. This CDR3 has 17 amino acids. For the CDR3, the DNA is TGTGCCAGCAGCCCCACAAGGTCCGGGCCAATGGTCAATGAGCAGTTCTTC. Translation: CASSPTRSGPMVNEQFF.

Many counts were recorded for this clonotype. The rearrangement links TRBV20-1 to TRBJ2-5; maybe TRBD1 (6 bases). The germline CDR1 and CDR2 sequences are DFQATT and SNEGSKA (reference sequence). With 5 bases removed from V and 1 base from J, the gap between germline ends came to 11 bases. The CDR3 spans 13 residues. DNA for the CDR3: TGCAGTGCTTTTGGACAGCGCCAAGAGACCCAGTACTTC. This codes for CSAFGQRQETQYF.

This clonotype was counted ten times or more. V is TRBV7-9 and J is TRBJ1-1; D might be TRBD1 (6 bases). V was trimmed by 5 bases and J by 2 bases, leaving 12 bases between them. The CDR3 is 14 amino acids. Germline V gives CDR1 SEHNR, CDR2 FQNEAQ (reference sequence). The DNA for the CDR3 is TGTGCCAGCAGCGACGGGGGGGGCAACACTGAAGCTTTCTTT. It yields the protein CASSDGGGNTEAFF.

In regard to this clonotype: Sequence at one end of the junction differs from germline and may be a read error. This chain uses TRBV4-3 with TRBJ2-5; TRBD2 matches 13 bases. Germline V gene sequence: CDR1 LGHNA, CDR2 YSLEER. CDR3 length: 17 residues. The chain's CDR3 is CASSLHRGTSGKETHYF. The CDR3 coding sequence is TGCGCCAGCAGCCTTCATCGCGGGACTAGCGGGAAAGAGACCCACTACTTC.

A word on this clonotype: Germline is not matched at one junction end, which may reflect a read error. The gene calls are TRBV20-1 and TRBJ2-2; possibly TRBD2 for D (7 bases). Per germline, CDR1 DFQATT and CDR2 SNEGSKA (reference sequence). The CDR3 is 15 amino acids. This chain's CDR3 is CSAQRASGGPGDLFF. CDR3 nucleotides: TGCAGTGCTCAACGAGCCTCCGGGGGGCCCGGGGATCTGTTTTTT.

In its sample, this clonotype was seen many times. This chain connects TRBV20-1 to TRBJ2-1, with 14 bases fitting TRBD2. The germline CDR1 and CDR2 sequences are DFQATT and SNEGSKA (reference sequence). The V gene end was trimmed by 1 base and the J gene end by 4 bases; junction bases not matched to a gene: 3. The CDR3 length is 16 residues. The CDR3 loop reads CSARAGTSGGYNEQFF. The CDR3 region has the DNA TGCAGTGCTAGAGCCGGGACTAGCGGGGGTTACAATGAGCAGTTCTTC.

Ten or more counts support this clonotype. The chain combines TRBV5-6 with TRBJ2-2; the D is unclear. The CDR3 contains 14 residues. Germline CDR1 is SGHDT and CDR2 is YYEEEE. Trimming removed 4 bases at V and 3 bases at J, with 10 bases between. The CDR3 loop is CASSTVGYTGELFF. The CDR3 DNA reads as TGTGCCAGCAGCACCGTGGGGTACACCGGGGAGCTGTTTTTT.

Many counts were recorded for this clonotype. J is TRBJ2-1 and V is TRBV11-2; 10 positions match TRBD2. With V trimmed by 8 bases and J by 8 bases, 6 bases remained unmatched. Germline V gene data show CDR1 as SGHAT and CDR2 as FQNNGV. This CDR3 contains 13 residues. CDR3 protein: CASGTSASHEQFF. DNA of the CDR3: TGTGCCAGCGGGACTAGCGCCTCTCATGAGCAGTTCTTC.

The chain uses TRBV13 and TRBJ1-2, with unresolved D. Between the trimmed V and J ends, which lost 5 bases and 5 bases, there was a span of 15 bases. The CDR3 runs to 14 residues. The germline V gene encodes CDR1 PRHDT and CDR2 FYEKMQ (reference sequence). The CDR3 nucleotides are TGTGCCAGCAGCCATCAGGCCCTCTTATATGGCTACACCTTC. Protein: CASSHQALLYGYTF. The whole variable domain, filled in from reference TRBV13 and TRBJ1-2, reads AAGVIQSPRHLIKEKRETATLKCYPIPRHDTVYWYQQGPGQDPQFLISFYEKMQSDKGSIPDRFSAQQFSDYHSELNMSSLELGDSALYFCASSHQALLYGYTFGSGTRLTVV.

As for this clonotype: This may stem from a read error, because a much larger clone lies one nucleotide away. The rearrangement joins TRBV7-2 to TRBJ1-2; D not certain. The V end was cut by 9 bases, the J end by 6 bases, with 14 bases between. There are 12 residues in the CDR3. Germline CDR1 reads SGHTA; CDR2 reads FQGNSA. In DNA form, the CDR3 reads TGTGCCAGAAGCCCCTTCCAAAATGGCTACACCTTC. This sequence encodes CARSPFQNGYTF.

This clonotype was detected many times. This chain links TRBV28 with TRBJ2-5; 10 bases align to TRBD1. Trimming at V came to 5 bases and at J to 3 bases, leaving 6 bases not matched to a gene. From germline, CDR1 is MDHEN and CDR2 SYDVKM. The CDR3 sequence is 15 residues long. This chain's CDR3 is CASSPPGTGEETQYF. CDR3 nucleotides: TGTGCCAGCAGTCCACCCGGGACAGGGGAAGAGACCCAGTACTTC.

This clonotype was recorded many times. The V gene is TRBV2, the J gene TRBJ2-2; weak D call: TRBD1 (6 bases). This CDR3 has 13 residues. V was cut by 5 bases and J by 4 bases, with 8 bases left in between. Germline V gene data show CDR1 as SNHLY and CDR2 as FYNNEI. The CDR3 sequence: CASSTGSTGELFF. As DNA, the CDR3 is TGTGCCAGCAGTACAGGGAGCACCGGGGAGCTGTTTTTT. The complete variable domain, with remaining parts taken from reference TRBV2 and TRBJ2-2, reads EPEVTQTPSHQVTQMGQEVILRCVPISNHLYFYWYRQILGQKVEFLVSFYNNEISEKSEIFDDQFSVERPDGSNFTLKIRSTKLEDSAMYFCASSTGSTGELFFGEGSRLTVL.

This clonotype was picked up a small number of times. This chain links TRBV9 with TRBJ2-7, with 8 bases identical to TRBD2. Germline CDR1 and CDR2: SGDLS and YYNGEE. There are 15 residues in the CDR3. Trimming at V came to 0 bases and at J to 1 base, leaving 3 bases not matched to a gene. The DNA of the CDR3 is TGTGCCAGCAGCGTAGGTAGCGGGGTTTCCTACGAGCAGTACTTC. It is translated as CASSVGSGVSYEQYF.

There are many counts of this clonotype. The rearrangement links TRBV20-1 to TRBJ2-5; D possibly corresponds to TRBD2 (6 bases). CDR1 and CDR2 from the germline V gene are DFQATT and SNEGSKA (reference sequence). The CDR3 spans 14 residues. Trimming stripped 4 bases from V and 5 bases from J, with 17 bases between. CDR3 DNA sequence: TGCAGTGCTAAACGGGACTCGAAGACGGAGACCCAGTACTTC. It translates to CSAKRDSKTETQYF.

This clonotype showed up many times. The chain carries TRBV27 and TRBJ2-3; 13 bases match TRBD2. CDR1 MNHEY and CDR2 SMNVEV come from the germline V gene (reference sequence). The CDR3 has 19 residues. The junction had 15 bases not matched to a gene; V was cut back by 4 bases and J by 5 bases. CDR3 loop: CASSSYVRLAGGVGDTQYF. The CDR3 DNA reads TGTGCCAGCAGTTCCTACGTCAGACTAGCGGGAGGCGTTGGAGATACGCAGTATTTT.

In its sample, this clonotype was seen once. This chain connects TRBV12-3 or TRBV12-4 to TRBJ2-7; unclear D gene. Trimming stripped 6 bases from V and 5 bases from J, with 17 bases between. This CDR3 spans 14 amino acids. The CDR3 DNA follows: TGTGCCAGCAGACCGGACGGGCAAAGTAACGAGCAGTACTTC. Encoded protein: CASRPDGQSNEQYF.

With respect to this clonotype: One end of the junction is discordant with germline, which a read error may explain. The chain carries TRBV9 and TRBJ2-1; TRBD2 aligns across 8 bases. The CDR3 extends over 15 amino acids. Germline values: CDR1 SGDLS, CDR2 YYNGEE. The DNA of the CDR3 is TGTGCCAGCAGCGTAGATCCGGGAGGGGACAATGAGCACTTCTTC. This codes for CASSVDPGGDNEHFF.

The chain joins TRBV28 to TRBJ2-5, with TRBD2 matching 8 bases. Germline values: CDR1 MDHEN, CDR2 SYDVKM. The CDR3 extends over 16 amino acids. V lost 3 bases to trimming and J lost 9 bases; unmatched junction nucleotides: 15. In nucleotides, the CDR3 is TGTGCCAGCAGTTTCGGTCTTGTAGGGACTAGAGATCCCCAGTACTTC. Its protein product is CASSFGLVGTRDPQYF.

V and J are TRBV6-2 or TRBV6-3 and TRBJ1-5; D is unresolved. The germline V gene encodes CDR1 MNHEY and CDR2 SVGEGT. V lost 2 bases to trimming and J lost 5 bases, with 7 bases between them. This CDR3 contains 13 residues. This CDR3 is CASSYDFHQPQHF. As DNA, the CDR3 is TGTGCCAGCAGTTACGACTTTCATCAGCCCCAGCATTTT.

This clonotype was observed at least ten times. The V gene is TRBV9, the J gene TRBJ1-2; D ambiguous. CDR1 is SGDLS, CDR2 YYNGEE, per germline. The CDR3 has 14 amino acids. Deletions cut 0 bases from V and 2 bases from J, with 8 bases between. In DNA form, the CDR3 reads TGTGCCAGCAGCGTAGAGGGATTCAACTATGGCTACACCTTC. Its protein is CASSVEGFNYGYTF.

This clonotype was picked up many times. Here the CDR3 reads CASSSQGGAEAFF. In nucleotides, the CDR3 is TGTGCCAGCAGCTCCCAGGGGGGCGCTGAAGCTTTCTTT. The gene calls are TRBV7-9 and TRBJ1-1, with 7 bases that match TRBD1. J gave up 6 bases and V 4 bases, and 5 bases lay outside the gene matches. CDR1 is SEHNR, CDR2 FQNEAQ, per germline (reference sequence). CDR3 length equals 13 residues.

This clonotype was observed many times. V is TRBV6-5 and J is TRBJ2-7, with TRBD1 matching over 10 bases. CDR3 size: 14 residues. The trim removed 4 bases at V and 4 bases at J, leaving 4 bases unmatched. CDR1 and CDR2 from the germline V gene are MNHEY and SVGAGI. The CDR3 DNA is TGTGCCAGCAGTTCAACGGGACAGGGGTACGAGCAGTACTTC. It codes for CASSSTGQGYEQYF.

The chain carries TRBV5-6 and TRBJ1-4; no firm D call. Germline V lookup: CDR1 SGHDT, CDR2 YYEEEE. The V end was cut by 1 base, the J end by 8 bases, with 6 bases between. This CDR3 contains 12 residues. The CDR3 DNA follows: TGTGCCAGCAGCTTGAGCAGAGAAAAACTGTTTTTT. Amino acid sequence: CASSLSREKLFF. Full variable domain (missing parts from reference TRBV5-6 and TRBJ1-4): DAGVTQSPTHLIKTRGQQVTLRCSPKSGHDTVSWYQQALGQGPQFIFQYYEEEERQRGNFPDRFSGHQFPNYSSELNVNALLLGDSALYLCASSLSREKLFFGSGTQLSVL.

This clonotype was counted at least ten times. This chain links TRBV7-9 with TRBJ2-2; D uncertain. This CDR3 has 11 residues. Germline loops: CDR1 SEHNR, CDR2 FQNEAQ (reference sequence). V was pared by 6 bases and J by 5 bases, with 4 bases between. The CDR3 nucleotides are TGTGCCAGCAGTTATACCGGGGAGCTGTTTTTT. It yields the protein CASSYTGELFF.

This clonotype was counted ten times or more. This sequence joins TRBV10-3 and TRBJ2-1; TRBD2 aligns across 10 bases. V shed 0 bases, J shed 3 bases, and the junction held 5 bases outside the gene matches. Germline CDR1 and CDR2: ENHRY and SYGVKD. CDR3 size: 17 residues. The CDR3 bases are TGTGCCATCAGTGAGTCGGGCCTAGCGGGAGTCTACAATGAGCAGTTCTTC. Its protein product is CAISESGLAGVYNEQFF.

This clonotype appeared many times. The chain carries TRBV28 and TRBJ2-6; D is ambiguous. The V and J ends lost 2 bases and 2 bases respectively, with 7 bases between them. This CDR3 is 15 amino acids long. Germline loops: CDR1 MDHEN, CDR2 SYDVKM. The CDR3 DNA reads TGTGCCAGCAGTTTAGTCGGAGCTGGGGCCAACGTCCTGACTTTC. This sequence encodes CASSLVGAGANVLTF.

This clonotype was seen at least ten times. V and J are TRBV27 and TRBJ2-1, with 13 bases fitting TRBD2. In germline, CDR1 is MNHEY, CDR2 SMNVEV (reference sequence). The CDR3 length is 15 residues. The ends lost 3 bases at V and 7 bases at J; junction bases unmatched: 3. CDR3 loop: CASSFGTSGINEQFF. CDR3 coding DNA: TGTGCCAGCAGTTTCGGGACTAGCGGGATAAATGAGCAGTTCTTC.

This clonotype was observed a few times. The chain couples TRBV11-1 to TRBJ2-1; TRBD1 or TRBD2 may be the D gene (5 bases each). Germline loops: CDR1 SGHAT, CDR2 FQDESV (reference sequence). V dropped 11 bases and J dropped 8 bases, with 16 bases sitting between them. There are 12 residues in the CDR3. CDR3 nucleotides: TGTGCCTCAGCGAGGGACCTTGATGAGCAGTTCTTC. Protein sequence: CASARDLDEQFF.